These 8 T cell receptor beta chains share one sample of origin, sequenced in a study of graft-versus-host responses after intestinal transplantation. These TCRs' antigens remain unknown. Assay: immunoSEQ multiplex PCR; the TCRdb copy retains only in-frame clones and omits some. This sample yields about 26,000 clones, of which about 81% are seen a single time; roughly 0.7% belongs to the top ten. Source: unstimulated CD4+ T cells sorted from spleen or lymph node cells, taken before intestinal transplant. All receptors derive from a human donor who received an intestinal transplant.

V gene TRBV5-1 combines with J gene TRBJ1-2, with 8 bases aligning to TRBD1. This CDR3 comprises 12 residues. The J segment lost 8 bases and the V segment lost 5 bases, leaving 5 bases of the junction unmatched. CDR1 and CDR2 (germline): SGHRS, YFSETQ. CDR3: CASSSGGDGYTF. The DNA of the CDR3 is TGCGCCAGCAGTTCAGGGGGCGACGGCTACACCTTC.

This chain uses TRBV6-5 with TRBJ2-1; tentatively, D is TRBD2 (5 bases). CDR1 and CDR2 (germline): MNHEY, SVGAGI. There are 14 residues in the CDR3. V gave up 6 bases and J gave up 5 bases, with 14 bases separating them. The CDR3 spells CASSLRAHNNEQFF. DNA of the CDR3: TGTGCCAGCAGCTTGCGGGCGCATAACAATGAGCAGTTCTTC.

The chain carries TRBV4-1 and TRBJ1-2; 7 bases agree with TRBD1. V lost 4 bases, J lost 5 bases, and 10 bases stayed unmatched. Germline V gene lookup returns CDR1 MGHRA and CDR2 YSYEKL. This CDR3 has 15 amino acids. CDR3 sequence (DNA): TGCGCCAGCAGCCCCCAGCAGGGGGGGTTGTATGGCTACACCTTC. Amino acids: CASSPQQGGLYGYTF.

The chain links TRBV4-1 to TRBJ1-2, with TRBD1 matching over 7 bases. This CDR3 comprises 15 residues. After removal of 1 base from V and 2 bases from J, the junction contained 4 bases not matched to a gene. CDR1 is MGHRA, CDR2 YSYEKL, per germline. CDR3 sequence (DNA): TGCGCCAGCAGCCAAGTGGACAGGCTGAACTATGGCTACACCTTC. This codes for CASSQVDRLNYGYTF.

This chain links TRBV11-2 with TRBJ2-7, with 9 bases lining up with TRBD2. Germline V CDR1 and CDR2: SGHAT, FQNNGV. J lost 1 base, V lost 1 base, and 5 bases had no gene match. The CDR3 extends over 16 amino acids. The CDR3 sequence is CASSLAGLAGSYEQYF. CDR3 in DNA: TGTGCCAGCAGCTTAGCCGGTCTAGCGGGGTCCTACGAGCAGTACTTC.

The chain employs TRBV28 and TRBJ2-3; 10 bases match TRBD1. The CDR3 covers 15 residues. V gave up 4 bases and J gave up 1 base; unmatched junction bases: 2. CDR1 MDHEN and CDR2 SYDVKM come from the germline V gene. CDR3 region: CASSSGTGGTDTQYF. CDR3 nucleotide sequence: TGTGCCAGCAGTTCAGGGACAGGGGGCACAGATACGCAGTATTTT.

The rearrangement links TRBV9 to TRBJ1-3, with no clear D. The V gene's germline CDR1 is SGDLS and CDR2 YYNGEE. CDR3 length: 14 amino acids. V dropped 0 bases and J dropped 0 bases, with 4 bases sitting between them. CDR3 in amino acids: CASSVGSSGNTIYF. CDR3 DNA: TGTGCCAGCAGCGTAGGTAGCTCTGGAAACACCATATATTTT.

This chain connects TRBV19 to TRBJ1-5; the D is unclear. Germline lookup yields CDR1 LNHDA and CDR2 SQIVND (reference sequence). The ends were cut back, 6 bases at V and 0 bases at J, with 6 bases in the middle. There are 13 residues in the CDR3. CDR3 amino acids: CASRGISNQPQHF. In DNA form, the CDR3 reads TGTGCCAGTAGAGGAATTAGCAATCAGCCCCAGCATTTT.